This T cell receptor beta chain was found in a study of cytomegalovirus exposure and HLA in healthy donors. Comment on this clone: Antigen unknown.

The CDR3 is 14 residues long. V gave up 3 bases and J gave up 0 bases, with 10 bases separating them. Germline values: CDR1 SGHRS, CDR2 YFSETQ. The PCR had 60 Vbeta and 13 Jbeta primers. Assay: immunoSEQ multiplex PCR; the TCRdb copy retains only in-frame clones and omits some. Among about 160,000 clones listed, roughly 76% were seen once. Study-wide results and limits: Earlier results showed most TCR beta V segments being productive about 87% or about 30% of the time. The majority of TCR sequences were rare, yet some public TCRs appeared in many donors.

This receptor was obtained from a man aged 60 to 69 in good health and CMV-seronegative. The chain uses TRBV5-1 and TRBJ2-7; D might be TRBD2 (6 bases). The sample comprised PBMCs. The DNA for the CDR3 is TGCGCCAGCAGCTGGACTACCATCTCCTACGAGCAGTACTTC. Protein sequence: CASSWTTISYEQYF.